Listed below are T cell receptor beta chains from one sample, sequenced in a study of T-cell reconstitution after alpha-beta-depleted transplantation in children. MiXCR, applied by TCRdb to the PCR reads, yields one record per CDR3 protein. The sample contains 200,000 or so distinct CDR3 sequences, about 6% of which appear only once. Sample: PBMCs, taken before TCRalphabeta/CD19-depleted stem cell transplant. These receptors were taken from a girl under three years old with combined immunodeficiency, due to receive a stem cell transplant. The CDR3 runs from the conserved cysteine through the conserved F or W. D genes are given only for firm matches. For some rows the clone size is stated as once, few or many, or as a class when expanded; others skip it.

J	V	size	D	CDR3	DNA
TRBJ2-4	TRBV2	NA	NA	CAFCFWGQDGLAKNIQYF	TGTGCCTTCTGTTTCTGGGGGCAGGATGGATTAGCCAAAAACATTCAGTACTTC
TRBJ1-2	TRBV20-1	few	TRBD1	CSARARDRGVFGYTF	TGCAGTGCTAGAGCCCGGGACAGGGGGGTCTTTGGCTACACCTTC
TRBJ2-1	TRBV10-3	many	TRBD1	CAISKTGGDYNEQFF	TGTGCCATCAGTAAGACAGGGGGCGACTACAATGAGCAGTTCTTC
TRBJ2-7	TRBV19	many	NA	CASSSGIPYEQYF	TGTGCCAGTAGTTCAGGGATTCCCTACGAGCAGTACTTC
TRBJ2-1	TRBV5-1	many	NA	CASSLDLPNEQFF	TGCGCCAGCAGCCTGGACCTCCCAAATGAGCAGTTCTTC
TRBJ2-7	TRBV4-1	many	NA	CASSQGSEQYF	TGCGCCAGCAGCCAAGGTTCCGAGCAGTACTTC
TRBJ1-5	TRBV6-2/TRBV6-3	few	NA	CASSYRGSNQPQHF	TGTGCCAGCAGTTACCGGGGTAGCAATCAGCCCCAGCATTTT
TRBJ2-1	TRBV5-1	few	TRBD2	CASSLPLLAGGHNEQFF	TGCGCCAGCAGCTTGCCCCTACTAGCGGGGGGGCACAATGAGCAGTTCTTC
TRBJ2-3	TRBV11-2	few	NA	CASSSLRGGDTQYF	TGTGCCAGCAGCTCCCTTCGGGGAGGCGATACGCAGTATTTT
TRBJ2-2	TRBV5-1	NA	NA	CASSTGPSYAGELFF	TGCGCCAGCAGCACGGGACCCTCGTACGCCGGGGAGCTGTTTTTT
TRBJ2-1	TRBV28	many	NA	CASNMDGSSYNEQFF	TGTGCCAGCAATATGGACGGTAGCTCCTACAATGAGCAGTTCTTC
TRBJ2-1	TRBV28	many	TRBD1	CASSLFLGTGATLGVNEQFF	TGTGCCAGCAGTTTATTCCTCGGGACAGGGGCAACTTTAGGGGTCAATGAGCAGTTCTTC
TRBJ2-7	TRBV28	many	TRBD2	CASSSIKAGTSGYKYSYEQYF	TGTGCCAGCAGTTCTATTAAAGCCGGGACTAGCGGGTATAAATACTCCTACGAGCAGTACTTC
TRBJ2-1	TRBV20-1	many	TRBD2	CSAPYPLAGLYNEQFF	TGCAGTGCTCCTTACCCCCTAGCGGGGCTCTACAATGAGCAGTTCTTC
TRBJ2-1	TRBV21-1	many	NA	CASSVQVLLAGGNSYNEQFF	TGTGCCAGCAGCGTTCAAGTTCTTCTAGCGGGGGGGAACTCCTACAATGAGCAGTTCTTC
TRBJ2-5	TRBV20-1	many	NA	CSASYREETQYF	TGCAGTGCTAGTTACCGGGAGGAGACCCAGTACTTC
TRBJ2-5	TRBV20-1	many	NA	CSASGTNGFPQETQYF	TGCAGTGCTAGCGGGACAAACGGCTTCCCTCAAGAGACCCAGTACTTC
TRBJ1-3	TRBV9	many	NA	CASSVVGLQGSTIYF	TGTGCCAGCAGCGTAGTCGGTCTACAGGGAAGCACCATATATTTT
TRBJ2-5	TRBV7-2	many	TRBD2	CASSSIAGGETQYF	TGTGCCAGCAGCTCTATAGCGGGGGGAGAGACCCAGTACTTC
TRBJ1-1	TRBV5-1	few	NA	CASSLAGWEGGTEAFF	TGCGCCAGCAGCTTGGCCGGATGGGAGGGGGGCACTGAAGCTTTCTTT
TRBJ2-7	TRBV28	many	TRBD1	CASTIDRAYEQYF	TGTGCCAGCACCATCGACAGGGCCTACGAGCAGTACTTC
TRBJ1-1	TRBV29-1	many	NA	CSVEENTEAFF	TGCAGCGTTGAGGAGAACACTGAAGCTTTCTTT
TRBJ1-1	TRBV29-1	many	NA	CSCKVAATMNTEAFF	TGCAGCTGCAAGGTTGCAGCGACCATGAACACTGAAGCTTTCTTT
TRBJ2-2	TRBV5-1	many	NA	CASSLTNLPGELFF	TGCGCCAGCAGCTTGACAAACCTGCCCGGGGAGCTGTTTTTT
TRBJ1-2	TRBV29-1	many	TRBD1	CSVDGTGENYGYTF	TGCAGCGTTGACGGGACAGGGGAGAACTATGGCTACACCTTC
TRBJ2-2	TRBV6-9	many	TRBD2	CASSYEAGGTGELFF	TGTGCCAGCAGTTACGAAGCGGGAGGCACCGGGGAGCTGTTTTTT
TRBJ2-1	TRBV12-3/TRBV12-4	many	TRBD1	CASSRDRMYNEQFF	TGTGCCAGCAGTCGGGACAGGATGTACAATGAGCAGTTCTTC
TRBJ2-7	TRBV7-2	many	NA	CASSFTINPTYEQYF	TGTGCCAGCAGCTTTACAATTAACCCAACCTACGAGCAGTACTTC
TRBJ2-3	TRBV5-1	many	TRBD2	CASSLDGATSGEADTQYF	TGCGCCAGCAGCTTGGACGGTGCGACTAGCGGGGAGGCAGATACGCAGTATTTT
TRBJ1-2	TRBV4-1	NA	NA	CASSPNSLLETIDYTF	TGCGCCAGCAGCCCAAACTCACTTCTAGAGACTATAGACTACACCTTC
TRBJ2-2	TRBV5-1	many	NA	CASSPGAAGELFF	TGCGCCAGCAGCCCGGGGGCGGCCGGGGAGCTGTTTTTT
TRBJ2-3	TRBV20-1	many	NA	CSARSQHTQYF	TGCAGTGCTAGATCTCAGCATACGCAGTATTTT
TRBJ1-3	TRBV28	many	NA	CASSLVPQGGSGNTIYF	TGTGCCAGCAGTTTAGTTCCGCAAGGGGGCTCTGGAAACACCATATATTTT
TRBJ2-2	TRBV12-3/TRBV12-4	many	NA	CASSFWVDTGELFF	TGTGCCAGCAGTTTTTGGGTCGACACCGGGGAGCTGTTTTTT
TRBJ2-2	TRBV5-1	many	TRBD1	CASSFLTGGDTGELFF	TGCGCCAGCAGCTTCTTAACAGGGGGCGACACCGGGGAGCTGTTTTTT
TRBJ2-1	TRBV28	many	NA	CASSLAGAAEQFF	TGTGCCAGCAGTTTAGCAGGGGCGGCTGAGCAGTTCTTC
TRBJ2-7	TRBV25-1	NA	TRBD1	CASARREGAGEQYF	TGTGCCAGCGCCCGGCGTGAGGGGGCGGGCGAGCAGTACTTC
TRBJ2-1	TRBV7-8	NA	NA	CASSRDSYLYNEQFF	TGTGCCAGCAGCCGCGACAGCTACTTATACAATGAGCAGTTCTTC
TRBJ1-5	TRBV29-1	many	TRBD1	CSVSTGGLNQPQHF	TGCAGCGTTTCGACAGGGGGGTTAAATCAGCCCCAGCATTTT
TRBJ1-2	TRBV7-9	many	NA	CASSLPGHYGYTF	TGTGCCAGCAGCTTACCAGGGCACTATGGCTACACCTTC
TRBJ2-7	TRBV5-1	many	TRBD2	CASSVLAGVNYEQYF	TGCGCCAGCAGCGTTCTAGCGGGGGTAAATTACGAGCAGTACTTC
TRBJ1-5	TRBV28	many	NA	CASSLSHRVGIQPQHF	TGTGCCAGCAGTTTATCCCACAGGGTCGGTATTCAGCCCCAGCATTTT
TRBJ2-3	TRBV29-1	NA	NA	CRSLGFTDTQYF	TGCAGGAGCCTAGGGTTCACAGATACGCAGTATTTT
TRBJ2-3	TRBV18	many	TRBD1	CASSPLDRVEDTQYF	TGTGCCAGCTCACCCCTTGACAGGGTGGAAGATACGCAGTATTTT
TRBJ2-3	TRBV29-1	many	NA	CSVVGDTQYF	TGCAGCGTTGTAGGGGATACGCAGTATTTT
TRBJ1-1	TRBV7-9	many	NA	CASSFNRGGNTEAFF	TGTGCCAGCAGCTTTAATCGAGGGGGGAACACTGAAGCTTTCTTT